The 19 T cell receptor beta chains in this list originate from one sample, sequenced in a study of Ad26.COV2.S vaccination and SARS-CoV-2 variants (dated by TCRdb to the early 2020s). The treatment or condition label, as the study defines it: over 15 received Ad26.COV2.S at low or high dose, single or two shots; about 5 received placebo; per-sample allocation not given. Repertoires of vaccine and placebo recipients were sequenced from samples taken on day 63 after the first injection. Preparation of the library involved the immunoSEQ multiplex PCR assay. TCRdb retrieved this table from immuneACCESS and kept in-frame rearrangements only. Not all clones are present; in checked studies, unresolved V genes account for under half, and no reason is known for the remainder. This sample comprises about 400,000 clones, about four fifths of them detected only once. Together, the top ten hold 7% to 9.5% of the sample.

Sample: peripheral blood, taken in a trial of Ad26.COV2.S vaccine versus placebo. The source is a person aged 18 to 59 who received the Ad26.COV2.S COVID-19 vaccine or a placebo.

The chain couples TRBV5-1 to TRBJ2-3; possible D gene TRBD1, 6 bases. Looked up from germline, CDR1 is SGHRS and CDR2 is YFSETQ. Trimming took 6 bases from V and 4 from J, leaving 15 bases between them. The CDR3 sequence is 14 residues long. This CDR3 reads CASKGRGNPDTQYF. The CDR3 DNA reads TGCGCCAGCAAGGGCAGGGGTAATCCAGATACGCAGTATTTT.

This clone was detected a few times. The rearrangement links TRBV5-4 to TRBJ2-6; possibly TRBD1 or TRBD2 for D (5 bases each). The CDR3 is made up of 15 amino acids. Trimming stripped 7 bases from V and 0 bases from J, with 11 bases between. Per the germline V gene, CDR1 is SGHNT and CDR2 is YYREEE (reference sequence). The CDR3 DNA sequence: TGTGCCAGCGCAGGGACGACCTCTGGGGCCAACGTCCTGACTTTC. It yields the protein CASAGTTSGANVLTF.

J is TRBJ2-7 and V is TRBV30; 10 nucleotides line up with TRBD1. In germline, CDR1 is GTSNPN, CDR2 SVGIG (reference sequence). The CDR3 extends over 14 amino acids. V dropped 1 base and J dropped 3; count of bases not matched to a gene: 3. DNA for the CDR3: TGTGCCTGGAGTGCCCGGGACAGGGGCTACGAGCAGTACTTC. Translation gives CAWSARDRGYEQYF.

The rearrangement uses TRBV2 and TRBJ1-5; TRBD1 might be the D (5 bases). The ends were cut back, 4 bases at V and 0 bases at J, with 10 bases in the middle. CDR1 is SNHLY, CDR2 FYNNEI, per germline. The CDR3 sequence is 15 residues long. Here the CDR3 DNA reads TGTGCCAGCAGTGCTTGGGGGAATAGCAATCAGCCCCAGCATTTT. This encodes CASSAWGNSNQPQHF.

V gene TRBV19 combines with J gene TRBJ2-2, with a possible D match to TRBD2 (7 bases). This CDR3 contains 15 residues. V was pared by 9 bases and J by 5 bases, with 19 bases between. Germline CDR1 reads LNHDA; CDR2 reads SQIVND (reference sequence). CDR3 protein: CASYIAGAATGELFF. DNA of the CDR3: TGTGCCAGCTACATTGCGGGGGCCGCAACCGGGGAGCTGTTTTTT.

The gene calls are TRBV7-9 and TRBJ1-3; maybe TRBD1 (5 bases). The germline V gene has CDR1 SEHNR and CDR2 FQNEAQ (reference sequence). V was pared by 2 bases and J by 0 bases, with 14 bases between. The CDR3 contains 17 residues. CDR3 loop: CASSLWGGRDSGNTIYF. DNA for the CDR3: TGTGCCAGCAGCTTATGGGGCGGCAGAGACTCTGGAAACACCATATATTTT. Based on the CDR3 plus reference TRBV7-9 and TRBJ1-3, the full variable domain is DTGVSQNPRHKITKRGQNVTFRCDPISEHNRLYWYRQTLGQGPEFLTYFQNEAQLEKSRLLSDRFSAERPKGSFSTLEIQRTEQGDSAMYLCASSLWGGRDSGNTIYFGEGSWLTVV.

The chain combines TRBV10-3 with TRBJ1-1, with D possibly being TRBD1 (6 bases). This CDR3 contains 12 residues. V was cut by 11 bases and J by 5 bases, with 15 bases left in between. Per germline, CDR1 ENHRY and CDR2 SYGVKD. In DNA, the CDR3 is TGTGCCGTAGGGGGTCAGGGAACTGAAGCTTTCTTT. Protein sequence: CAVGGQGTEAFF.

The J gene is TRBJ1-2, the V gene TRBV19; 8 bases map to TRBD1. The CDR3 totals 13 residues. Germline V gene lookup returns CDR1 LNHDA and CDR2 SQIVND (reference sequence). The trim removed 7 bases at V and 7 bases at J, leaving 8 bases unmatched. The CDR3 DNA reads as TGTGCCAGTACAGAACAGGGGGTTACTGGCTACACCTTC. Translating it yields CASTEQGVTGYTF.

CDR3 sequence: CASSLSSISYNEQFF. As DNA, the CDR3 is TGTGCCAGCAGCTTAAGCTCGATCTCCTACAATGAGCAGTTCTTC. J is TRBJ2-1 and V is TRBV7-2; D is unclear. CDR1 is SGHTA and CDR2 is FQGNSA in the germline V gene. Trimming left V 2 bases short and J 0 bases short, with 8 bases between. This CDR3 is built from 15 residues.

This clone was found once. The chain has TRBV19 and TRBJ1-2, with D maybe TRBD1 (6 bases). The germline V gene has CDR1 LNHDA and CDR2 SQIVND (reference sequence). This CDR3 has 15 amino acids. The V end lost 11 bases, the J end lost 1 base, and 20 bases lay between the germline ends. The CDR3 DNA follows: TGTGCCTGTATGGGTACGACAGGCCTTAACTATGGCTACACCTTC. Translation: CACMGTTGLNYGYTF.

J is TRBJ2-2 and V is TRBV6-5; 7 bases match TRBD2. V lost 2 bases, J lost 4 bases, and 7 bases stayed unmatched. CDR1 and CDR2 (germline): MNHEY, SVGAGI. CDR3 length equals 16 residues. The CDR3 loop reads CASSYIVGGPTGELFF. In DNA form, the CDR3 reads TGTGCCAGCAGTTACATCGTGGGAGGGCCCACCGGGGAGCTGTTTTTT.

This clone was observed a few times. J is TRBJ2-7 and V is TRBV5-4, with 7 bases identical to TRBD2. Germline V gives CDR1 SGHNT, CDR2 YYREEE (reference sequence). After removal of 4 bases from V and 5 bases from J, the junction contained 3 bases not matched to a gene. CDR3 length: 12 residues. The CDR3 loop is CASSRDYHEQYF. The CDR3 DNA sequence: TGTGCCAGCAGCAGGGACTACCACGAGCAGTACTTC.

The J gene is TRBJ2-2, the V gene TRBV6-2 or TRBV6-3, with a possible D match to TRBD2 (6 bases). V lost 6 bases to trimming and J lost 2 bases, with 13 bases between them. The germline gives CDR1 MNHEY, CDR2 SVGEGT. The CDR3 contains 15 residues. CDR3 loop: CASSPWGENTGELFF. CDR3 coding DNA: TGTGCCAGCAGCCCTTGGGGGGAAAACACCGGGGAGCTGTTTTTT.

This rearrangement joins TRBV2 to TRBJ1-5; D is unclear. Germline V gene lookup returns CDR1 SNHLY and CDR2 FYNNEI. The CDR3 is 17 amino acids. V lost 4 bases to trimming and J lost 0 bases, with 16 bases between them. The CDR3 DNA follows: TGTGCCAGCAGTGGACCAGCGACAAGATATAGCAATCAGCCCCAGCATTTT. This codes for CASSGPATRYSNQPQHF.

J is TRBJ2-1 and V is TRBV18; 9 positions agree with TRBD2. The length of the CDR3 is 14 residues. Looked up from germline, CDR1 is KGHSH and CDR2 is LQKENI. V shed 3 bases and J 6 bases; nucleotides not matched to a gene: 3. The CDR3 region has the DNA TGTGCCAGCTCACCTATGACTAGCGGCAATGAGCAGTTCTTC. Residues: CASSPMTSGNEQFF.

The rearrangement joins TRBV3-1 (or the pseudogene TRBV3-2) to TRBJ2-1; 8 bases are a match to TRBD2. The CDR3 covers 13 residues. Unmatched junction bases numbered 4, after V lost 0 bases and J lost 12 bases. Germline CDR1 and CDR2: LGHDT and YNNKEL (reference sequence). CDR3: CASSQDLAGGQFF. In nucleotides, the CDR3 is TGTGCCAGCAGCCAAGATCTGGCGGGAGGGCAGTTCTTC.

V usage is TRBV14 and J usage is TRBJ2-7, with a tentative D call TRBD2 (6 bases). The germline V and J ends were trimmed by 6 bases and 2 bases, with 23 bases remaining between them. Germline values: CDR1 SGHDN, CDR2 FVKESK. The CDR3 consists of 17 residues. CDR3 in amino acids: CASSPGWRGKITYEQYF. CDR3 in DNA: TGTGCCAGCAGTCCTGGGTGGAGGGGCAAAATAACCTACGAGCAGTACTTC.

The chain joins TRBV9 to TRBJ1-1, with 8 bases matching TRBD1. The J segment lost 4 bases and the V segment lost 3 bases, leaving 8 bases of the junction unmatched. The CDR3 has 15 amino acids. CDR1 SGDLS and CDR2 YYNGEE come from the germline V gene. The CDR3 nucleotides read TGTGCCAGCAGCGCGAGATCAGGGGGCGGCACTGAAGCTTTCTTT. Translated, it gives CASSARSGGGTEAFF.

The V gene is TRBV29-1, the J gene TRBJ2-5, with a tentative D call TRBD2 (5 bases). CDR3 size: 13 residues. Germline lookup yields CDR1 SQVTM and CDR2 ANQGSEA. Trimming left V 2 bases short and J 5 bases short, with 12 bases between. CDR3 sequence: CSVEWPRAETQYF. In DNA, the CDR3 is TGCAGCGTTGAATGGCCGAGGGCGGAGACCCAGTACTTC.